Sequencing of this T cell receptor (beta chain) was carried out in a study of blood T cells in healthy people across ages. Study-level results: The study found TCR beta diversity correlated strongly with naive T cell percentage. A roughly linear age-dependent decrease characterized TCR beta diversity per million T cells. Donors of long life had a larger count of naive CD4+ cells and greater diversity than aged donors.

Comment on this clonotype: What it binds is unknown.

Combining a sample-barcoded 5' primer with a J-beta primer mix, a second PCR ran for roughly 7 to 11 cycles. MiXCR was run by TCRdb on the 5' RACE reads, yielding one entry per CDR3 protein. The data contain approximately 820,000 distinct CDR3 sequences, 40% to 50% of them seen just once; the ten biggest clones take up around 21%. V lost 2 bases, J lost 6 bases, and 6 bases stayed unmatched. The CDR3 is made up of 15 amino acids. The V gene's germline CDR1 is SGHTA and CDR2 FQGNSA. This TCR was sampled from a man aged 55 to 69 in good health. Material: blood. The rearrangement links TRBV7-2 to TRBJ2-2; 7 nucleotides match TRBD2. CDR3 nucleotide sequence: TGTGCCAGCAGCTTAATGGGAGGGAGTTCCGGGGAGCTGTTTTTT. It encodes CASSLMGGSSGELFF.